Following are 5 T cell receptor beta chains from one sample sequenced in a study of T cell responses to AZD1222 COVID-19 vaccine. The data were produced by immunoSEQ multiplex PCR, yet TCRdb's version contains in-frame clones alone and is incomplete. The sample lists around 130,000 clones, about 86% occurring once. This specimen was peripheral blood, taken on day 0 of AZD1222 vaccination. All receptors come from an adult in good health.

The gene calls are TRBV7-3 and TRBJ1-1; 9 nucleotides match TRBD1. This CDR3 has 14 amino acids. Germline V lookup: CDR1 SGHTA, CDR2 FQGTGA. V shed 8 bases and J 4 bases; nucleotides not matched to a gene: 8. This CDR3 reads CASSEQGAGTEAFF. CDR3 nucleotide sequence: TGTGCCAGCTCTGAACAGGGGGCCGGCACTGAAGCTTTCTTT.

The V and J genes are TRBV29-1 and TRBJ2-5; weak D call: TRBD1 (6 bases). This CDR3 contains 14 residues. V lost 6 bases and J 3 bases, leaving 17 bases between the germline ends. Germline V gene lookup returns CDR1 SQVTM and CDR2 ANQGSEA. The CDR3 spells CSVQQGSEKETQYF. In DNA, the CDR3 is TGCAGCGTCCAACAGGGATCAGAGAAAGAGACCCAGTACTTC. Drawing the rest from reference TRBV29-1 and TRBJ2-5, the complete variable domain is SAVISQKPSRDICQRGTSLTIQCQVDSQVTMMFWYRQQPGQSLTLIATANQGSEATYESGFVIDKFPISRPNLTFSTLTVSNMSPEDSSIYLCSVQQGSEKETQYFGPGTRLLVL.

This chain links TRBV9 with TRBJ2-5; 7 bases match TRBD2. CDR1 SGDLS and CDR2 YYNGEE come from the germline V gene. V lost 3 bases to trimming and J lost 4 bases; unmatched junction nucleotides: 6. CDR3 length equals 14 residues. The CDR3 sequence: CASSAAGVVETQYF. DNA for the CDR3: TGTGCCAGCAGCGCGGCGGGAGTGGTAGAGACCCAGTACTTC. The whole variable domain, remainder taken from reference TRBV9 and TRBJ2-5, is DSGVTQTPKHLITATGQRVTLRCSPRSGDLSVYWYQQSLDQGLQFLIQYYNGEERAKGNILERFSAQQFPDLHSELNLSSLELGDSALYFCASSAAGVVETQYFGPGTRLLVL.

This clone was seen a handful of times. This chain joins TRBV2 and TRBJ2-1; a weak D match, TRBD2 (6 bases). The length of the CDR3 is 15 residues. Trimming pared 2 bases from V and 3 bases from J, leaving 11 bases between. CDR1 is SNHLY, CDR2 FYNNEI, per germline. This chain's CDR3 is CASSERDSIYNEQFF. As DNA, the CDR3 is TGTGCCAGCAGTGAAAGGGACTCGATCTACAATGAGCAGTTCTTC.

This chain joins TRBV7-9 and TRBJ2-7; 10 bases are shared with TRBD1. Germline lookup yields CDR1 SEHNR and CDR2 FQNEAQ (reference sequence). This CDR3 is 15 amino acids long. V dropped 2 bases and J dropped 3; count of bases not matched to a gene: 4. In DNA form, the CDR3 reads TGTGCCAGCAGCTTACGGGGGACAGGGGACTACGAGCAGTACTTC. The encoded protein is CASSLRGTGDYEQYF.